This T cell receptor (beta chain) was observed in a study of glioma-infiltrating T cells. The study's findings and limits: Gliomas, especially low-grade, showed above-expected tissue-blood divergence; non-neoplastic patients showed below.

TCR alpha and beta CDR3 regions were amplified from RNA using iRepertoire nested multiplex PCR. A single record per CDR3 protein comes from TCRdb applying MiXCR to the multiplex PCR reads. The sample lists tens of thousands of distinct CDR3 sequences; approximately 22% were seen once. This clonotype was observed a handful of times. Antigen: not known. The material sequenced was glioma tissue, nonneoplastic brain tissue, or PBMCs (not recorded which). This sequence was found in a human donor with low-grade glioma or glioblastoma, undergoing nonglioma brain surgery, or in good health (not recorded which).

The chain's CDR3 is CSVRSLDTGELFF. The CDR3 DNA follows: TGCAGCGTTCGGTCTTTGGACACCGGGGAGCTGTTTTTT. V and J are TRBV29-1 and TRBJ2-2, with D unclear. CDR1 is SQVTM and CDR2 is ANQGSEA in the germline V gene. V dropped 5 bases and J dropped 3 bases, with 10 bases sitting between them. The CDR3 sequence is 13 residues long.